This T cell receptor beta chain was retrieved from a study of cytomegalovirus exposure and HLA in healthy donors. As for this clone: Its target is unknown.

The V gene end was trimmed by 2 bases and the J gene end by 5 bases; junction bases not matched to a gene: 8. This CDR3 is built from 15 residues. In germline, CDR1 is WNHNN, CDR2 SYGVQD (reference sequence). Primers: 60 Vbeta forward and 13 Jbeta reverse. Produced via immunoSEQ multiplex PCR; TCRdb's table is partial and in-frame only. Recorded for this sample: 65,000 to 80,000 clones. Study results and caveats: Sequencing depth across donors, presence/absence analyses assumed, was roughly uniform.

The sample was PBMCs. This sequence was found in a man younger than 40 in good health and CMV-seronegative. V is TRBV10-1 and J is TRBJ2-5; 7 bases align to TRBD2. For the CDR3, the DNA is TGCGCCAGCAGTGAGAGTAGCGGGCCGAGGGAGACCCAGTACTTC. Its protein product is CASSESSGPRETQYF.